Shown below are 15 T cell receptor beta chains from a single sample sequenced in a study of control samples from healthy donors and cancer patients. Some clones are missing from TCRdb's copy, which holds only in-frame ones; the method was immunoSEQ multiplex PCR. The sample has 350,000 to 450,000 clones, approximately 92% seen once; the top ten hold 5% to 7%. Material for sequencing was PBMCs. These receptors all come from a man between 40 and 49 years old with head and neck cancer.

CDR3 DNA sequence: TGTGCCAGCAGTTTCACGGGGCTGGCGGAAAAACTGTTTTTT. It codes for CASSFTGLAEKLFF. The rearrangement joins TRBV27 to TRBJ1-4; tentatively, D is TRBD1 (5 bases). V lost 3 bases and J lost 8, with 13 bases in between. Germline-derived CDR1 and CDR2 are MNHEY and SMNVEV (reference sequence). The CDR3 has 14 amino acids.

The rearrangement uses TRBV6-5 and TRBJ2-6; D unresolved. The ends were cut back, 0 bases at V and 0 bases at J, with 6 bases in the middle. The CDR3 is made up of 16 amino acids. The germline CDR1 and CDR2 sequences are MNHEY and SVGAGI. In DNA form, the CDR3 reads TGTGCCAGCAGTTACTCGATTGTCTCTGGGGCCAACGTCCTGACTTTC. It encodes CASSYSIVSGANVLTF.

This clone has just one count. This chain links TRBV6-5 with TRBJ2-2; D gene uncertain. The germline V gene encodes CDR1 MNHEY and CDR2 SVGAGI. With 1 base removed from V and 0 bases from J, the gap between germline ends came to 3 bases. The CDR3 is 14 amino acids. CDR3 residues: CASSYFPNTGELFF. CDR3 sequence (DNA): TGTGCCAGCAGTTACTTTCCGAACACCGGGGAGCTGTTTTTT.

The gene calls are TRBV30 and TRBJ2-7; possibly TRBD2 for D (5 bases). V lost 2 bases and J lost 5, with 13 bases in between. The germline V gene encodes CDR1 GTSNPN and CDR2 SVGIG (reference sequence). This CDR3 spans 13 amino acids. The CDR3 DNA is TGTGCCTGGAGTCGGGGTCCGAATAACGAGCAGTACTTC. It yields the protein CAWSRGPNNEQYF. Complete variable domain (other parts from reference TRBV30 and TRBJ2-7): SQTIHQWPATLVQPVGSPLSLECTVEGTSNPNLYWYRQAAGRGLQLLFYSVGIGQISSEVPQNLSASRPQDRQFILSSKKLLLSDSGFYLCAWSRGPNNEQYFGPGTRLTVT.

The V call is TRBV6-4, the J call TRBJ2-1; 14 bases match TRBD2. The CDR3 extends over 15 amino acids. In germline, CDR1 is MRHNA, CDR2 SNTAGT. J gave up 9 bases and V 7 bases, and 8 bases lay outside the gene matches. The CDR3: CASKEGTSGSSEQFF. The CDR3, as DNA: TGTGCCAGCAAAGAAGGGACTAGCGGGAGTAGTGAGCAGTTCTTC.

The chain uses TRBV27 and TRBJ1-4; D may be TRBD1 (6 bases). CDR1 is MNHEY, CDR2 SMNVEV, per germline (reference sequence). Trimming pared 3 bases from V and 7 bases from J, leaving 12 bases between. This CDR3 has 14 amino acids. The CDR3 protein is CASSLTQGSEKLFF. The CDR3 region has the DNA TGTGCCAGCAGTTTGACACAGGGAAGTGAAAAACTGTTTTTT.

This chain connects TRBV19 to TRBJ2-7; TRBD1 aligns across 9 bases. The CDR3 spans 14 residues. J lost 4 bases, V lost 7 bases, and 8 bases had no gene match. In germline, CDR1 is LNHDA, CDR2 SQIVND (reference sequence). DNA for the CDR3: TGTGCCAGTACCGGACGAGGACAGGGGTACGAGCAGTACTTC. The encoded protein is CASTGRGQGYEQYF. The variable domain in full, completed from reference TRBV19 and TRBJ2-7, reads DGGITQSPKYLFRKEGQNVTLSCEQNLNHDAMYWYRQDPGQGLRLIYYSQIVNDFQKGDIAEGYSVSREKKESFPLTVTSAQKNPTAFYLCASTGRGQGYEQYFGPGTRLTVT.

V usage is TRBV15 and J usage is TRBJ2-1; a possible D gene is TRBD1 (6 bases). The CDR3 runs 13 residues. Trimming took 7 bases from V and 5 from J, leaving 12 bases between them. CDR1 and CDR2 from the germline V gene are LNHNV and YYDKDF (reference sequence). CDR3 DNA sequence: TGTGCCACCATGGCCTACAGGGACAATGAGCAGTTCTTC. Translating gives CATMAYRDNEQFF.

This chain uses TRBV20-1 with TRBJ2-7; no clear D. Germline values: CDR1 DFQATT, CDR2 SNEGSKA (reference sequence). This CDR3 is 11 amino acids long. Trimming stripped 2 bases from V and 6 bases from J, with 8 bases between. CDR3 DNA: TGCAGTGCTAGACTAGTCAGCGAGCAGTACTTC. Amino acids: CSARLVSEQYF.

The rearrangement uses TRBV3-1 (or the pseudogene TRBV3-2) and TRBJ2-7; D unresolved. Germline CDR1 reads LGHDT; CDR2 reads YNNKEL (reference sequence). V lost 6 bases and J lost 2, with 11 bases in between. The CDR3 consists of 13 residues. The CDR3 protein is CASSPGNTYEQYF. CDR3 DNA: TGTGCCAGCAGTCCTGGGAACACCTACGAGCAGTACTTC.

This clone showed up just once. The rearrangement joins TRBV5-1 to TRBJ1-4; D is ambiguous. Germline lookup yields CDR1 SGHRS and CDR2 YFSETQ. CDR3 length: 15 residues. Trimming left V 0 bases short and J 11 bases short, with 17 bases between. The CDR3 nucleotides are TGCGCCAGCAGCTTGGGTGGTGGCGTACCGGGGAAACTGTTTTTT. Amino acids: CASSLGGGVPGKLFF.

This rearrangement joins TRBV28 to TRBJ1-4, with no clear D. The CDR3 spans 12 residues. Germline V gives CDR1 MDHEN, CDR2 SYDVKM. V gave up 7 bases and J gave up 6 bases, with 9 bases separating them. CDR3 coding DNA: TGTGCCAGCAAAGTAGGCGATGAAAAACTGTTTTTT. This gives the protein CASKVGDEKLFF.

This clone was picked up one time. This chain links TRBV12-1 with TRBJ1-1; TRBD1, the table's D call, was not compared with the DNA. TRBV12-1 is tagged as a pseudogene. The CDR3 has 14 residues. CDR3: CASSFCGLNTEAFF. In DNA, the CDR3 is TGTGCCAGCAGCTTTTGTGGCTTAAACACTGAAGCTTTCTTT.

This chain connects TRBV6-1 to TRBJ1-6; the D gene is possibly TRBD1 (5 bases). With 2 bases removed from V and 7 bases from J, the gap between germline ends came to 12 bases. Germline V lookup: CDR1 MNHNS, CDR2 SASEGT. This CDR3 is 15 amino acids long. CDR3 DNA: TGTGCCAGCAGTGAATCGCGGACAAGCAATTCACCCCTCCACTTT. This sequence encodes CASSESRTSNSPLHF.

Remarks on this clone: A read error may produce the germline difference seen at one junction end. The chain recombines TRBV2 with TRBJ1-2, with 7 bases identical to TRBD1. This CDR3 region has 15 residues. CDR1 is SNHLY and CDR2 is FYNNEI in the germline V gene. For the CDR3, the DNA is TGTGCCAGCAGGGAAGACAGGGCACCCGTGGTCGGCTACACCTTC. Protein sequence: CASREDRAPVVGYTF.